This T cell receptor beta chain derives from a study of identical twins. This clonotype was found a few times. What it recognizes is unknown. CDR1 is LGHNA and CDR2 is YNFKEQ in the germline V gene. The junction had 12 bases not matched to a gene; V was cut back by 1 base and J by 12 bases. This CDR3 region has 16 residues. MiXCR, applied by TCRdb to the 5' RACE reads, yields one record per CDR3 protein. The data show more than 650,000 distinct CDR3 sequences, approximately 6% seen once. Study-level points and caveats: Low generation probability was overrepresented in out-of-frame alpha sequences shared by twins. Cross-sectional statistical analysis was relied on for the conclusions, without the same donors being followed.

Specimen: naive T cells sorted from blood. The genes are TRBV4-2 and TRBJ2-1; 10 nucleotides agree with TRBD2. The receptor was derived from a man between 18 and 29 years old in good health. For the CDR3, the DNA is TGTGCCAGCAGCCAAGGGTTGGGACTAGCGATCCCGGGGCAGTTCTTC. Amino acid sequence: CASSQGLGLAIPGQFF.